This TCR beta chain came from a study of T cell responses to AZD1222 COVID-19 vaccine. Overall study findings and caveats: CD4 TCRs covered the whole spike, strongest at regions 160-218 and 743-854.

Worth noting for this clone: The antigen remains unidentified.

In germline, CDR1 is MNHNS, CDR2 SASEGT. The CDR3 contains 14 residues. The germline V and J ends were trimmed by 2 bases and 8 bases, with 10 bases remaining between them. Libraries were prepared by immunoSEQ multiplex PCR; TCRdb keeps only in-frame clonotypes and omits some of them. There are some 120,000 clones in the sample; roughly 88% occur only once, and 7.6% lies in the top ten. The V gene is TRBV6-1, the J gene TRBJ1-6; D is unclear. Material: peripheral blood, obtained on day 0 of AZD1222 vaccination. The TCR comes from an adult in good health. The CDR3 nucleotides are TGTGCCAGCAGTGAAACACGGTCCGATTCACCCCTCCACTTT. It encodes CASSETRSDSPLHF.